This is a list of T cell receptor beta chains from one sample in a study of blood T cells in healthy people across ages. TCRdb re-called the 5' RACE reads through MiXCR, storing one row per CDR3 protein. This table holds 660,000 or so distinct CDR3 sequences, roughly three fifths found once. The specimen sequenced was blood. The receptors derive from a man between 60 and 75 years old in good health. Both conserved end residues are part of each CDR3. A D gene is named only where the DNA matches it firmly. The size of a clone is reported for some rows only, either as once, few or many, or as a class for expanded clones.

clone_size: -
v_call: TRBV3-1
j_call: TRBJ2-1
d_call: -
cdr3_nt: TGTGCCAGCAGCCAAGCGGCGAACAATGAGCAGTTCTTC
cdr3_aa: CASSQAANNEQFF

clone_size: -
v_call: TRBV29-1
j_call: TRBJ2-1
d_call: TRBD1
cdr3_nt: TGCAGCACATCAACGGGGACAGGATACAATGAGCAGTTCTTC
cdr3_aa: CSTSTGTGYNEQFF

clone_size: -
v_call: TRBV5-4
j_call: TRBJ2-7
d_call: TRBD2
cdr3_nt: TGTGCCAGCAGCTTGGTGGGAACTAGCGGGGCCCACGAGCAGTACTTC
cdr3_aa: CASSLVGTSGAHEQYF

clone_size: few
v_call: TRBV5-1
j_call: TRBJ2-7
d_call: -
cdr3_nt: TGCGCCAGCAGTCCTAGGTCAGGGGCTGCCTACGAGCAGTACTTC
cdr3_aa: CASSPRSGAAYEQYF

clone_size: -
v_call: TRBV29-1
j_call: TRBJ1-5
d_call: TRBD1
cdr3_nt: TGCAGCGTTGTCTTGGGACAGGGTGGCAATCAGCCCCAGCATTTT
cdr3_aa: CSVVLGQGGNQPQHF

clone_size: few
v_call: TRBV29-1
j_call: TRBJ2-3
d_call: TRBD1
cdr3_nt: TGCAGCGTTGAACTCCGGACAGGGTATGTGGATACGCAGTATTTT
cdr3_aa: CSVELRTGYVDTQYF

clone_size: -
v_call: TRBV11-2
j_call: TRBJ2-2
d_call: TRBD1
cdr3_nt: TGTGCCAGCAGCTTGAAGGGGGCAAGGAACACCGGGGAGCTGTTTTTT
cdr3_aa: CASSLKGARNTGELFF

clone_size: -
v_call: TRBV20-1
j_call: TRBJ1-5
d_call: -
cdr3_nt: TGCAGTGCTAGTAGGTCGATAATGAGCAATCAGCCCCAGCATTTT
cdr3_aa: CSASRSIMSNQPQHF

clone_size: -
v_call: TRBV3-1
j_call: TRBJ1-2
d_call: -
cdr3_nt: TGTGCCAGCAGCCTCCGAAACGGCCCTAACTATGGCTACACCTTC
cdr3_aa: CASSLRNGPNYGYTF

clone_size: -
v_call: TRBV10-3
j_call: TRBJ2-5
d_call: TRBD2
cdr3_nt: TGTGCCATCAGTGAGAGCGGGGGCGGCAATGAGACCCAGTACTTC
cdr3_aa: CAISESGGGNETQYF

clone_size: -
v_call: TRBV6-5
j_call: TRBJ2-1
d_call: TRBD2
cdr3_nt: TGTGCCAGCAGTATTGGGACTAAGAGGAATGAGCAGTTCTTC
cdr3_aa: CASSIGTKRNEQFF

clone_size: -
v_call: TRBV6-5
j_call: TRBJ2-7
d_call: -
cdr3_nt: TGTGCCAGCAGTTACTCGAGGTGGGGAGCCTACGAGCAGTACTTC
cdr3_aa: CASSYSRWGAYEQYF

clone_size: few
v_call: TRBV7-2
j_call: TRBJ2-5
d_call: TRBD1
cdr3_nt: TGTGCCAGCGGCTTAACAGGGGGCGGAGAGACCCAGTACTTC
cdr3_aa: CASGLTGGGETQYF

clone_size: many
v_call: TRBV6-2/TRBV6-3
j_call: TRBJ1-1
d_call: TRBD1
cdr3_nt: TGTGCCAGCAGTCAGGGGGCTGAAGCTTTCTTT
cdr3_aa: CASSQGAEAFF

clone_size: -
v_call: TRBV4-1
j_call: TRBJ2-5
d_call: TRBD2
cdr3_nt: TGCGCCAGCAGCCAAGGAAGAGGGCTAGCGGGGGAGACCCAGTACTTC
cdr3_aa: CASSQGRGLAGETQYF

clone_size: -
v_call: TRBV29-1
j_call: TRBJ1-4
d_call: -
cdr3_nt: TGCAGCGTTCCCGGGAATAATGAAAAACTGTTTTTT
cdr3_aa: CSVPGNNEKLFF

clone_size: few
v_call: TRBV21-1
j_call: TRBJ2-1
d_call: -
cdr3_nt: TGTGCCAGCAGTCCCACAGGGAGGGTCTGGGATGAGCAGTTCTTC
cdr3_aa: CASSPTGRVWDEQFF

clone_size: once
v_call: TRBV29-1
j_call: TRBJ1-2
d_call: -
cdr3_nt: TGCAGCGTCGCGGGGGTCGGGTCCTATGGCTACACCTTC
cdr3_aa: CSVAGVGSYGYTF

clone_size: -
v_call: TRBV20-1
j_call: TRBJ2-1
d_call: TRBD2
cdr3_nt: TGCAGTGCTAGATCTGCCGGGGGGAGGTACAATGAGCAGTTCTTC
cdr3_aa: CSARSAGGRYNEQFF

clone_size: few
v_call: TRBV28
j_call: TRBJ2-6
d_call: TRBD1
cdr3_nt: TGTGCCAGCAGTTTTCCGACAGGGCGCTCTTCGACTGGGGCCAACGTCCTGACTTTC
cdr3_aa: CASSFPTGRSSTGANVLTF

clone_size: -
v_call: TRBV7-9
j_call: TRBJ2-7
d_call: -
cdr3_nt: TGTGCCAGCAGCCCCGTCTTGGGGGGGGGCCACGAGCAGTACTTC
cdr3_aa: CASSPVLGGGHEQYF

clone_size: -
v_call: TRBV20-1
j_call: TRBJ1-4
d_call: -
cdr3_nt: TGCAGTGCTAGACATAATGAAAAACTGTTTTTT
cdr3_aa: CSARHNEKLFF

clone_size: -
v_call: TRBV7-9
j_call: TRBJ2-7
d_call: -
cdr3_nt: TGTGCCACCTCTTCGGGGGCCTACTACGAGCAGTACTTC
cdr3_aa: CATSSGAYYEQYF

clone_size: -
v_call: TRBV20-1
j_call: TRBJ2-5
d_call: -
cdr3_nt: TGCAGTGCTACTTACAGACAAGAGACCCAGTACTTC
cdr3_aa: CSATYRQETQYF